This T cell receptor (beta chain) originates from a study of blood T cells in healthy people across ages (dated by TCRdb to about 2015). Context from the whole study: In model experiments, template switching captured roughly one uniquely barcoded TCR beta cDNA molecule for every two T cells. Donors were grouped into four age groups: young (average roughly 17 years), middle-aged (around 39), aged (roughly 62) and long-lived (around 80). To avoid experimental bias, donors of different ages were randomly spread across the sequencing lanes. Using the same blood draw, the study looked at two additional independent replicas of 1 million unique cDNA reads for two donors, one aged 18 to 29 and the other aged 80 or older. Age-related changes in TCR beta repertoire diversity were measured in the study by deep sequencing normalized with unique cDNA molecular identifiers.

On the study overall, not on this receptor specifically: Because the CMV infection status of the donors was unknown, age-related changes in expanded clonotypes may potentially have been confounded. As age increased, observed TCR beta diversity per million T cells dropped in a roughly linear way, and a significant reduction was already evident by age about 40. Compared with the aged group, more naive CD4+ T cells, fewer expanded clones and increased TCR diversity were shown by the long-lived group, suggesting age selection. Estimates of total diversity based on one million sequenced T cells were considered lower bounds and underestimates. Because profiling used bulk unsorted PBMCs, naive and antigen-experienced compartments could not be compared conclusively. There was a strong correlation between observed TCR beta diversity and the percentage of naive T cells measured by flow cytometry.

This clonotype turned up a few times. Its recognized antigen is unknown. No base quality information exists; no much larger clone differs at one position. Preparation of the library involved 5' RACE. Sequencing instrument: Illumina HiSeq 2500. The second PCR ran for about 6 to 12 cycles and used a J-beta primer mix along with a sample-barcoded 5' primer. A template-switch 5' adaptor carrying 12 random nucleotides introduced a unique molecular identifier onto each TCR beta cDNA molecule. At least 3 million CDR3-containing paired-end reads were obtained from each sample. The Mint cDNA synthesis kit, primed by a TRBC-specific oligonucleotide, was used to synthesize first-strand cDNA from all RNA. Following uracil-DNA glycosylase treatment, a first 18-cycle PCR with universal primers M1SS and BC2_uni_R was performed on all cDNA. The source study handled its data this way. Normalization of each sample was performed by random selection of 1 million high-quality reads, each carrying a distinct molecular identifier. Reads with shared molecular identifiers were discarded instead of being binned into consensus sequences. CDR3 identification, clonotype clustering and error correction used MiTCR with a Q25 quality threshold and the strictest error-elimination algorithm. A nonparametric unseen species model using Euler transformation provided a lower-bound estimate of total TCR beta diversity. TCRdb trimmed the raw reads at Q25, called clones with MiXCR and kept productive beta chains. Under each unique CDR3 protein, matching rows form one entry showing the most common genes and DNA. V and J calls and clone size were set by TCRdb, not the authors. Across this sample there are approximately 830,000 distinct CDR3 sequences, with under 80% seen only once. 25% to 35% of the sample is taken by the ten largest.

Systemically healthy Caucasian individuals from Russia, around 39 in total and aged about 6 to 100 years, were included as donors. Each donor gave about 10 milliliters of peripheral blood, drawn into EDTA-treated Vacutainer tubes. PBMCs were isolated by Ficoll-Paque density-gradient centrifugation, with at least 7 million obtained per sample. Trizol reagent was used to extract total RNA from the PBMCs, yielding at least 5.5 micrograms per sample. Naive CD45RAhigh/CD27high T cell percentages were measured by flow cytometry on a PBMC aliquot from every donor. Material for sequencing was blood. This clonotype was obtained from a young man in good health.

Here the CDR3 is given as CSVGGTGSLNTQYF. DNA sequence: TGCAGCGTTGGCGGGACAGGGAGTTTGAATACGCAGTATTTT. The chain couples TRBV29-1 to TRBJ2-3, with 9 central nucleotides matching TRBD1. V is trimmed back by 4 bases and J by 7 bases, and the junction contains 9 bases that no gene match accounts for. Looking up the germline V gene yields CDR1 SQVTM and CDR2 ANQGSEA. The CDR3, from cysteine to phenylalanine, totals 14 residues. Of all the DNA, just the CDR3 is kept, 42 bases in frame from base 1.